This T cell receptor beta chain was found in a study of Ad26.COV2.S vaccination and SARS-CoV-2 variants. Trimming shortened V by 3 bases and J by 2 bases, and 11 bases separated the two germline ends. Germline values: CDR1 SGHTA, CDR2 FQGTGA. The CDR3 has 14 residues. TCRdb's copy holds only in-frame clones and misses some; the assay was immunoSEQ multiplex PCR. The table lists about 180,000 clones, roughly 85% of them singletons, with around 6.1% in the top ten. Study-level points and caveats: Spike-specific TCR breadth was greater after Ad26.COV2.S than placebo. Participants given vaccine showed non-spike TCR breadth similar to that of placebo recipients.

Details on this clone: Its antigen is undetermined.

This clonotype was sampled from a human donor who had recovered from COVID-19. This specimen consisted of peripheral blood, obtained after recovery from COVID-19. This chain joins TRBV7-3 and TRBJ2-7, with a tentative D call TRBD2 (6 bases). CDR3 in amino acids: CASSFGSGAYEQYF. Written as DNA, the CDR3 is TGTGCCAGCAGCTTTGGGTCGGGGGCCTACGAGCAGTACTTC.